These 8 T cell receptor beta chains originate from one sample sequenced in a study of beta chain features in type 1 diabetes. Study-level points and caveats: Type 1 diabetes patients showed a moderate but significant shortening of TCRB CDR3s in all four CD4+ subsets.

The isolated RNA, all of it, was reverse transcribed, so expressed TCRB transcripts were what got sequenced. Clones were sequenced by immunoSEQ multiplex PCR, and TCRdb holds only the in-frame ones, with some missing. The sample includes 600,000 to 750,000 clones, around 12% of them seen just once. Their antigen targets remain unknown. The sample consisted of naive CD4+ T cells from blood. The receptors stem from a man between 25 and 39 years old with type 1 diabetes.

This clone was recorded a few times. V usage is TRBV15 and J usage is TRBJ1-2; no reliable D call. Between the trimmed V and J ends, which lost 0 bases and 3 bases, there was a span of 14 bases. This CDR3 is built from 16 residues. Per the germline V gene, CDR1 is LNHNV and CDR2 is YYDKDF (reference sequence). The CDR3 region has the DNA TGTGCCACCAGCAGAGATCGGACCCCGGGTGACTATGGCTACACCTTC. This translates into CATSRDRTPGDYGYTF.

The chain has TRBV5-4 and TRBJ2-7; TRBD1 agrees at 12 bases. This CDR3 contains 15 residues. The junction had 8 bases not matched to a gene; V was cut back by 4 bases and J by 6 bases. The V gene's germline CDR1 is SGHNT and CDR2 YYREEE (reference sequence). In nucleotides, the CDR3 is TGTGCCAGCAGCCAAACGGGACAGGGGGCTCCCGAGCAGTACTTC. The encoded protein is CASSQTGQGAPEQYF.

This clone has only a few counts. V is TRBV19 and J is TRBJ2-5, with 16 bases lining up with TRBD2. CDR3 length: 16 residues. Germline CDR1 reads LNHDA; CDR2 reads SQIVND (reference sequence). The V and J ends lost 10 bases and 5 bases, in that order; junction bases with no gene match: 10. In DNA, the CDR3 is TGTGCCACCCCCGGGACTAGCGGGGGGGCGGGGGAGACCCAGTACTTC. Translating it yields CATPGTSGGAGETQYF.

V gene TRBV5-1 combines with J gene TRBJ2-7; 11 bases match TRBD1. Germline CDR1 and CDR2: SGHRS and YFSETQ. The CDR3 consists of 15 residues. Trimming cost V 6 bases and J 2 bases; bases outside gene matches: 7. The CDR3 DNA is TGCGCCAGCAATGATTTGGACAGGGGGCCCTACGAGCAGTACTTC. Translation gives CASNDLDRGPYEQYF.

This rearrangement joins TRBV4-3 to TRBJ1-4; no clear D. The CDR3 has 14 residues. The V end was cut by 4 bases, the J end by 8 bases, with 14 bases between. Germline loops: CDR1 LGHNA, CDR2 YSLEER. CDR3 nucleotide sequence: TGCGCCAGCAGCCTATCGGGCCGGGAGGAAAAACTGTTTTTT. Its protein is CASSLSGREEKLFF.

This clone has more than one count but fewer than ten. The J gene is TRBJ1-2, the V gene TRBV7-9, with 12 bases that match TRBD1. The CDR3 length is 17 residues. Unmatched junction bases numbered 15, after V lost 5 bases and J lost 8 bases. CDR1 SEHNR and CDR2 FQNEAQ come from the germline V gene (reference sequence). In DNA form, the CDR3 reads TGTGCCAGCAGCCCCGGGACAGGGGGCCTGAAACTATGGGGCTACACCTTC. It specifies CASSPGTGGLKLWGYTF.

The chain combines TRBV16 with TRBJ1-4; 7 positions agree with TRBD1. The CDR3 extends over 16 amino acids. Losses at the gene ends were 4 bases for V and 4 bases for J; bases not matched to a gene: 9. The V gene's germline CDR1 is KGHSY and CDR2 FQNENV. The CDR3 DNA reads as TGTGCCAGCAGCCCCCAATGGACAGGAAATAATGAAAAACTGTTTTTT. Its protein is CASSPQWTGNNEKLFF.

In its sample, this clone was seen a few times. The chain recombines TRBV6-1 with TRBJ1-4; D gene uncertain. The CDR3 runs to 12 residues. Germline assignment: CDR1 MNHNS and CDR2 SASEGT. The V end lost 3 bases, the J end lost 10 bases, and 9 bases lay between the germline ends. This CDR3 is CASSDLKGKLFF. The CDR3 coding sequence is TGTGCCAGCAGTGATCTAAAAGGAAAACTGTTTTTT.